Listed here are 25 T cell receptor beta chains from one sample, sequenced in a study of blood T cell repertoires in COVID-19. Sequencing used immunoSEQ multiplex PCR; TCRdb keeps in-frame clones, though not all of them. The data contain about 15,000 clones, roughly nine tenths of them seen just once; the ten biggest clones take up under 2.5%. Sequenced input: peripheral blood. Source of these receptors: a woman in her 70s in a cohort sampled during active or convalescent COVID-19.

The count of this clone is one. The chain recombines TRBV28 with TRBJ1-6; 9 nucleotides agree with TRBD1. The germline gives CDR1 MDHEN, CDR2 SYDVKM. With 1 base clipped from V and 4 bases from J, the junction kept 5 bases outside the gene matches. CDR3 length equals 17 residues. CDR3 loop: CASSLLQGASYNSPLHF. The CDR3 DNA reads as TGTGCCAGCAGTTTATTACAGGGGGCTAGTTATAATTCACCCCTCCACTTT.

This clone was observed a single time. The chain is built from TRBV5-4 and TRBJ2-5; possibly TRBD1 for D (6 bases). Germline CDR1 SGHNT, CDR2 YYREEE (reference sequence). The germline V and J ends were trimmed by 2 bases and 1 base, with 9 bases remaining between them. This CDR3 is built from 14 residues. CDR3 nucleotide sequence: TGTGCCAGCAGCTTTAGGGGGACCCAAGAGACCCAGTACTTC. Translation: CASSFRGTQETQYF.

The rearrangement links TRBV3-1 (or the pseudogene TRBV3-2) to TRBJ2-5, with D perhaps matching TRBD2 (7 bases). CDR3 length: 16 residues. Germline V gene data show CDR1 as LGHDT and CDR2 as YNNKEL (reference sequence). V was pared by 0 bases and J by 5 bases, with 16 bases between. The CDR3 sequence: CASSQDHAGAGETQYF. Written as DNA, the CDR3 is TGTGCCAGCAGCCAAGATCATGCGGGGGCGGGTGAGACCCAGTACTTC.

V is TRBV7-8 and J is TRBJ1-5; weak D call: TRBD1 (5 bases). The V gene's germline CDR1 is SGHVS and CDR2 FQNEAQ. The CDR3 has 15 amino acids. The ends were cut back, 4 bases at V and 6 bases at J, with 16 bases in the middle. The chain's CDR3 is CASSSPGGQGQPQHF. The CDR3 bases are TGTGCCAGCAGCTCCCCGGGAGGGCAGGGTCAGCCCCAGCATTTT.

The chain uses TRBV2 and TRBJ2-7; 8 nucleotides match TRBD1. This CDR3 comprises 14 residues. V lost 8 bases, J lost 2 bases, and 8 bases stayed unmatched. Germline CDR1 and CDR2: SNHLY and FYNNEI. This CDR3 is CASYTTGDTYEQYF. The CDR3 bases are TGTGCCAGCTATACGACAGGGGATACCTACGAGCAGTACTTC.

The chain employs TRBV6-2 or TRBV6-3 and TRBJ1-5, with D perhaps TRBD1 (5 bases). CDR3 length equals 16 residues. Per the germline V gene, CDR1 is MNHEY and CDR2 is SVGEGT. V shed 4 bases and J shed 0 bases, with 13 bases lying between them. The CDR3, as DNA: TGTGCCAGCAGTTCGCAGGGTTTCTATAGCAATCAGCCCCAGCATTTT. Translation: CASSSQGFYSNQPQHF.

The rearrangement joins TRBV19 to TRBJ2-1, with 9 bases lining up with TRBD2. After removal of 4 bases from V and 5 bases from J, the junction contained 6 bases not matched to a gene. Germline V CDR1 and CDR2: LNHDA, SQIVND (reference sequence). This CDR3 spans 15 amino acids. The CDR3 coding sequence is TGTGCCAGTAGTAGCGGGGGGGCCCTGCACAATGAGCAGTTCTTC. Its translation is CASSSGGALHNEQFF. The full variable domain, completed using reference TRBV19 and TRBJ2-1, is DGGITQSPKYLFRKEGQNVTLSCEQNLNHDAMYWYRQDPGQGLRLIYYSQIVNDFQKGDIAEGYSVSREKKESFPLTVTSAQKNPTAFYLCASSSGGALHNEQFFGPGTRLTVL.

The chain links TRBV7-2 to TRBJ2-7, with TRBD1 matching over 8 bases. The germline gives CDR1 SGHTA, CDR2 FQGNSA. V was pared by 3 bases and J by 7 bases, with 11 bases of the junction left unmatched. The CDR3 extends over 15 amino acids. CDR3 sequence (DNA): TGTGCCAGCAGCTTTGGGTCGACAGGGGCGCGGGAGCAGTACTTC. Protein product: CASSFGSTGAREQYF. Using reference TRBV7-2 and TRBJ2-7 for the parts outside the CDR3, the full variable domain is GAGVSQSPSNKVTEKGKDVELRCDPISGHTALYWYRQSLGQGLEFLIYFQGNSAPDKSGLPSDRFSAERTGGSVSTLTIQRTQQEDSAVYLCASSFGSTGAREQYFGPGTRLTVT.

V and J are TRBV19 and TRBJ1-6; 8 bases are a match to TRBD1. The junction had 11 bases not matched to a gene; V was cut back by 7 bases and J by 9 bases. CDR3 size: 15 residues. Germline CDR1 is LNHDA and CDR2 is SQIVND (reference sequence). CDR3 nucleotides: TGTGCCAGTACTCAACCCCAGGGGGCTGCTTCACCCCTCCACTTT. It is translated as CASTQPQGAASPLHF.

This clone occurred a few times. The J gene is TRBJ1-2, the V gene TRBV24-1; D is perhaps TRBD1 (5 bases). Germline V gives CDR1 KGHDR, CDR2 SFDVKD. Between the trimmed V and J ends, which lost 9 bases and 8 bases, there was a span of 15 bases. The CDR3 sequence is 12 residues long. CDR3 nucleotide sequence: TGTGCCACCCAGGGTTCTAATAGGGGCTACACCTTC. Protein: CATQGSNRGYTF.

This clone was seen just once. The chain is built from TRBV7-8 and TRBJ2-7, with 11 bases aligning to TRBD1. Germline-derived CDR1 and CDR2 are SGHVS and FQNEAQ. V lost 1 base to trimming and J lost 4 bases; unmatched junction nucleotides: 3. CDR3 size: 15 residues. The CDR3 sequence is CASSLVGQGVYEQYF. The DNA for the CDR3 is TGTGCCAGCAGCTTAGTGGGACAGGGGGTTTACGAGCAGTACTTC.

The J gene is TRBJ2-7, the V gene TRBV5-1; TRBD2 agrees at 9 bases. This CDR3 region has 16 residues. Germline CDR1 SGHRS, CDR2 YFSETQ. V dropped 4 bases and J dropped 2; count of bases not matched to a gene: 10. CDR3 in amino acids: CASSRMRAGGPYEQYF. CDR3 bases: TGCGCCAGCAGCCGAATGAGAGCGGGGGGCCCCTACGAGCAGTACTTC.

CDR3 sequence: CASSQSYEQYF. CDR3 in DNA: TGTGCCAGCAGCCAGTCCTACGAGCAGTACTTC. The chain couples TRBV5-6 to TRBJ2-7; D unresolved. The CDR3 has 11 amino acids. V gave up 4 bases and J gave up 1 base, with 3 bases separating them. Germline V CDR1 and CDR2: SGHDT, YYEEEE.

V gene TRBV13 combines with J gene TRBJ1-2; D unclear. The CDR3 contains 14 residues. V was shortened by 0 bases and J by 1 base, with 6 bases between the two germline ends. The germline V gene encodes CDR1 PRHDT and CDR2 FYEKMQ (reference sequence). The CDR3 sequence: CASSLGHINYGYTF. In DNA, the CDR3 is TGTGCCAGCAGCTTAGGACACATTAACTATGGCTACACCTTC.

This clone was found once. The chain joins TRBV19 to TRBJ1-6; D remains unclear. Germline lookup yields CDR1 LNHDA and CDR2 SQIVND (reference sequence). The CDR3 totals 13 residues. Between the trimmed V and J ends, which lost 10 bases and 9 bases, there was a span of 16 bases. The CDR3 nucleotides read TGTGCCACCGCCGAGAGACGGGGTTCACCCCTCCACTTT. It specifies CATAERRGSPLHF.

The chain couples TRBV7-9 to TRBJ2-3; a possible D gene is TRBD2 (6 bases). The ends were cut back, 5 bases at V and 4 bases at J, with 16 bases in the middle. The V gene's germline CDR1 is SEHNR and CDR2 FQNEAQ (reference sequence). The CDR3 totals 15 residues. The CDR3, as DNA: TGTGCCAGCAGCCCACGCGTCTCGGGGGCAGATACGCAGTATTTT. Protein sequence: CASSPRVSGADTQYF.

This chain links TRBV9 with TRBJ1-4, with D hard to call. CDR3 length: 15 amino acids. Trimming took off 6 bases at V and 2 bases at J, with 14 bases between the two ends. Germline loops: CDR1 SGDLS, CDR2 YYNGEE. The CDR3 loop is CASMSRESTNEKLFF. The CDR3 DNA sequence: TGTGCCAGCATGTCCCGGGAATCCACTAATGAAAAACTGTTTTTT.

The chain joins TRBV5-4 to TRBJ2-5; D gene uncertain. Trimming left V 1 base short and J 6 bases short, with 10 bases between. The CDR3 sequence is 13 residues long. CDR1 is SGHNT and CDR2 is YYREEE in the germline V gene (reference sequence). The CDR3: CASSLRGIQTQYF. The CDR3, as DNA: TGTGCCAGCAGCTTGAGAGGAATACAGACCCAGTACTTC.

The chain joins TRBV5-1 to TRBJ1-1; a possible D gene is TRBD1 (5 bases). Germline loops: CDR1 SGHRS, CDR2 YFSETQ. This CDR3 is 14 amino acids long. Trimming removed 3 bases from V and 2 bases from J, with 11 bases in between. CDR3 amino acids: CASSSGHRNTEAFF. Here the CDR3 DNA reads TGCGCCAGCAGCTCAGGACACCGCAACACTGAAGCTTTCTTT.

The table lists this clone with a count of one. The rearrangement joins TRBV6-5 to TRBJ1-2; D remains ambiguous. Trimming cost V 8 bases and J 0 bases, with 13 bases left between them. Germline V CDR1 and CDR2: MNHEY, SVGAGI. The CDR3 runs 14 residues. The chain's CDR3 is CASRRGDSNYGYTF. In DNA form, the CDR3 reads TGTGCCAGCCGGCGGGGAGACTCTAACTATGGCTACACCTTC.

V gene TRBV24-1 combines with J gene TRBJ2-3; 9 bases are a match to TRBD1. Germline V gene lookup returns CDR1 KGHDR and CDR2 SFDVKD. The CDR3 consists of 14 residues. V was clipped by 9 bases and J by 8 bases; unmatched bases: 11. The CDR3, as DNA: TGTGCCACCGCGGCGGACAGGGGTATAGGTACGCAGTATTTT. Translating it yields CATAADRGIGTQYF.

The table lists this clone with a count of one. CDR3 sequence reads: CASSLPAGTGAPEDIQYF. The CDR3 DNA reads TGTGCCAGCAGCTTACCTGCCGGGACAGGGGCCCCCGAAGACATTCAGTACTTC. The genes are TRBV7-6 and TRBJ2-4; 10 positions match TRBD1. Unmatched junction bases numbered 15, after V lost 2 bases and J lost 8 bases. This CDR3 is 18 amino acids long. Germline loops: CDR1 SGHVS, CDR2 FNYEAQ.

CDR3 region: CASSLWGGVPNTEAFF. The CDR3 DNA follows: TGTGCCAGCAGTTTATGGGGGGGGGTACCGAACACTGAAGCTTTCTTT. This sequence joins TRBV28 and TRBJ1-1; D is perhaps TRBD1 (5 bases). V lost 0 bases and J 1 base, leaving 12 bases between the germline ends. Germline-derived CDR1 and CDR2 are MDHEN and SYDVKM. The CDR3 is 16 residues long. The complete variable domain, with remaining parts taken from reference TRBV28 and TRBJ1-1, reads DVKVTQSSRYLVKRTGEKVFLECVQDMDHENMFWYRQDPGLGLRLIYFSYDVKMKEKGDIPEGYSVSREKKERFSLILESASTNQTSMYLCASSLWGGVPNTEAFFGQGTRLTVV.

The CDR3 nucleotides read TGTGCCAGCAGCCCCCAGGACAGAGTACAGAATGAGCAGTTCTTC. It yields the protein CASSPQDRVQNEQFF. This chain joins TRBV7-3 and TRBJ2-1; tentatively, D is TRBD1 (6 bases). CDR3 length: 15 residues. Germline V CDR1 and CDR2: SGHTA, FQGTGA. The germline V and J ends were trimmed by 5 bases and 7 bases, with 18 bases remaining between them.

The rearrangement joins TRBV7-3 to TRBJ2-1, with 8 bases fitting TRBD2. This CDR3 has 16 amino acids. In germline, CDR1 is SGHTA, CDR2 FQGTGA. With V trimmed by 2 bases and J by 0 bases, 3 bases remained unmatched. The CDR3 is CASSLFGGDSYNEQFF. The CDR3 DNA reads TGTGCCAGCAGCTTATTCGGGGGGGACTCCTACAATGAGCAGTTCTTC.